This section outlines one T cell receptor (beta chain) sequence together with its context. The entry originates in a study of identical twins. Using its own MiXCR run on the 5' RACE reads, TCRdb lists one record per CDR3 protein. The table records over 200,000 distinct CDR3 sequences, about a tenth of them present only once. The junction had 19 bases not matched to a gene; V was cut back by 2 bases and J by 0 bases. Germline lookup yields CDR1 LGHDT and CDR2 YNNKEL (reference sequence). The CDR3 covers 21 residues. The TCR was taken from a woman aged 18-29 years in good health. This chain joins TRBV3-1 and TRBJ2-1; 7 bases align to TRBD1. Sequencing was carried out using memory (CD45RO+) T cells sorted from blood. The CDR3 region has the DNA TGTGCCAGCAGCCAACCTTTCAGACAGGGATCTTTGCCCAGCTCCTACAATGAGCAGTTCTTC. The encoded protein is CASSQPFRQGSLPSSYNEQFF.